This TCR beta chain was sequenced during a study of regulatory T cells in long-lasting Graves disease. Study-level background: More than 5 years of antithyroid drugs with positive TSH receptor antibodies defined persistent Graves' disease.

Time point given: persistent/refractory GD, antithyroid drugs over 5 years with positive TRAb. The TCR library was prepared using RNA isolated from PBMCs. Study-level results: Lower TCR diversity characterized persistent Graves' patients relative to newly diagnosed patients. New patients shared 950 to 1,000 public clonotypes, fewer than the roughly 2,600 shared by persistent patients.

On this clonotype itself: Antigen specificity is unknown.

Construction of the TCR beta libraries employed iRepertoire HTBI primers in conjunction with Arm-PCR of CDR3 regions. TCRdb used MiXCR to reprocess the multiplex PCR reads, holding one entry per CDR3 protein. This table holds about 470,000 distinct CDR3 sequences, under 25% found once. The receptor was isolated from a female donor with Graves disease. Sample: peripheral blood mononuclear cells (PBMCs), taken when the disease was refractory, from a patient treated with antithyroid drugs.

The CDR3, as DNA: TGCAGCGTTGAAACGGGACCCAAAAACATTCAGTACTTC. Its translation: CSVETGPKNIQYF. The chain uses TRBV29-1 and TRBJ2-4; the D gene could be TRBD1 or TRBD2 (5 bases each). The V gene lost 2 bases and the J gene lost 2 bases, with 7 bases spanning the gap. CDR1 and CDR2 (germline): SQVTM, ANQGSEA. CDR3 length equals 13 residues.